The 13 T cell receptor beta chains listed next were all sequenced from one sample in a study of T cell changes during pregnancy in multiple sclerosis. Clones were read by immunoSEQ multiplex PCR, and TCRdb kept only the in-frame ones, dropping some. The table lists about 59,000 clones, roughly 94% of them singletons, with just over 2.5% in the top ten. This sample comprised CD8+ T cells from peripheral blood mononuclear cells, obtained after pregnancy. The receptor set was obtained from a female donor with multiple sclerosis, enrolled in a pregnancy study.

The rearrangement links TRBV5-4 to TRBJ1-3; 10 nucleotides match TRBD1. The CDR3 loop spans 15 amino acids. J lost 7 bases, V lost 3 bases, and 7 bases had no gene match. Germline lookup yields CDR1 SGHNT and CDR2 YYREEE (reference sequence). The CDR3 sequence is CASSWGTGDGNTIYF. The CDR3 nucleotides are TGTGCCAGCAGCTGGGGGACAGGGGATGGGAACACCATATATTTT.

This rearrangement joins TRBV15 to TRBJ1-2, with D maybe TRBD1 (6 bases). The V end lost 3 bases, the J end lost 14 bases, and 13 bases lay between the germline ends. This CDR3 comprises 11 residues. Per germline, CDR1 LNHNV and CDR2 YYDKDF (reference sequence). The CDR3 region is CATSSENRVTF. DNA for the CDR3: TGTGCCACCAGCAGTGAAAACAGGGTGACCTTC.

The chain combines TRBV5-1 with TRBJ2-1; D is possibly TRBD2 (5 bases). V was trimmed by 4 bases and J by 4 bases, leaving 15 bases between them. Germline V lookup: CDR1 SGHRS, CDR2 YFSETQ. The CDR3 covers 15 residues. In nucleotides, the CDR3 is TGCGCCAGCAGCCGAGCCAGCGGAACGTACAATGAGCAGTTCTTC. Translated, it gives CASSRASGTYNEQFF.

As regards this clone: Germline and junction disagree at one end, which may indicate a read error. J is TRBJ2-3 and V is TRBV7-9, with 9 bases lining up with TRBD2. Looked up from germline, CDR1 is SEHNR and CDR2 is FQNEAQ (reference sequence). The CDR3 contains 15 residues. CDR3 sequence: CATSLAGGRTDTQYF. DNA of the CDR3: TGTGCCACCAGCCTTGCGGGAGGGCGCACAGATACGCAGTATTTT.

The gene calls are TRBV28 and TRBJ1-1; weak D call: TRBD1 (6 bases). Germline V gene sequence: CDR1 MDHEN, CDR2 SYDVKM. The CDR3 has 13 amino acids. Trimming cost V 5 bases and J 1 base, with 8 bases left between them. CDR3 sequence reads: CASSIGGNTEAFF. The CDR3 DNA sequence: TGTGCCAGCAGTATAGGGGGGAACACTGAAGCTTTCTTT.

The chain links TRBV27 to TRBJ1-1, with 10 positions matching TRBD1. Germline-derived CDR1 and CDR2 are MNHEY and SMNVEV (reference sequence). The CDR3 consists of 15 residues. V was clipped by 7 bases and J by 0 bases; unmatched bases: 5. This CDR3 reads CASTRQGAMNTEAFF. DNA of the CDR3: TGTGCCAGCACGCGACAGGGGGCCATGAACACTGAAGCTTTCTTT.

The V and J genes are TRBV2 and TRBJ1-1; weak D call: TRBD1 (6 bases). The CDR3 length is 14 residues. CDR1 is SNHLY and CDR2 is FYNNEI in the germline V gene. The V end was cut by 3 bases, the J end by 6 bases, with 14 bases between. The CDR3 DNA follows: TGTGCCAGCAGTGATCCAGGGACACTCGCTGAAGCTTTCTTT. Protein sequence: CASSDPGTLAEAFF.

The chain links TRBV28 to TRBJ2-2; possible D gene TRBD2, 6 bases. There are 15 residues in the CDR3. V lost 5 bases and J 0 bases, leaving 10 bases between the germline ends. Germline V gives CDR1 MDHEN, CDR2 SYDVKM. DNA of the CDR3: TGTGCCAGCAGTCTAAGGGACTCGAACACCGGGGAGCTGTTTTTT. This gives the protein CASSLRDSNTGELFF.

This clone turned up a few times. V gene TRBV9 combines with J gene TRBJ2-2; D might be TRBD1 (6 bases). Germline CDR1 and CDR2: SGDLS and YYNGEE. Between the trimmed V and J ends, which lost 4 bases and 1 base, there was a span of 8 bases. The CDR3 is 14 residues long. DNA of the CDR3: TGTGCCAGCAGCCCGACAGGGAACACCGGGGAGCTGTTTTTT. Translated: CASSPTGNTGELFF.

The chain links TRBV11-2 to TRBJ1-5; D is possibly TRBD1 (6 bases). CDR1 and CDR2 (germline): SGHAT, FQNNGV. The CDR3 loop spans 13 amino acids. The V and J ends lost 5 bases and 2 bases respectively, with 7 bases between them. In nucleotides, the CDR3 is TGTGCCAGCAGCCCAGGGGGCAATCAGCCCCAGCATTTT. Translated: CASSPGGNQPQHF.

This sequence joins TRBV2 and TRBJ1-2; D is unclear. Germline loops: CDR1 SNHLY, CDR2 FYNNEI. The CDR3 consists of 12 residues. The V end was cut by 7 bases, the J end by 7 bases, with 13 bases between. The CDR3 DNA follows: TGTGCCAGCACGGGAGAGCGAGGTGGCTACACCTTC. Its translation: CASTGERGGYTF.

This chain joins TRBV7-8 and TRBJ2-3; 12 nucleotides agree with TRBD2. CDR1 is SGHVS, CDR2 FQNEAQ, per germline. After removal of 5 bases from V and 0 bases from J, the junction contained 3 bases not matched to a gene. This CDR3 spans 16 amino acids. CDR3 sequence (DNA): TGTGCCAGCAGCCCTGGGACTAGCGGGAGCACAGATACGCAGTATTTT. Translating gives CASSPGTSGSTDTQYF.

In its sample, this clone was seen a few times. The CDR3 sequence is CAGQGLNTEAFF. The CDR3 bases are TGTGCCGGTCAGGGCTTGAACACTGAAGCTTTCTTT. The V call is TRBV2, the J call TRBJ1-1; D is perhaps TRBD1 (5 bases). Between the trimmed V and J ends, which lost 11 bases and 0 bases, there was a span of 10 bases. The CDR3 totals 12 residues. CDR1 is SNHLY, CDR2 FYNNEI, per germline.